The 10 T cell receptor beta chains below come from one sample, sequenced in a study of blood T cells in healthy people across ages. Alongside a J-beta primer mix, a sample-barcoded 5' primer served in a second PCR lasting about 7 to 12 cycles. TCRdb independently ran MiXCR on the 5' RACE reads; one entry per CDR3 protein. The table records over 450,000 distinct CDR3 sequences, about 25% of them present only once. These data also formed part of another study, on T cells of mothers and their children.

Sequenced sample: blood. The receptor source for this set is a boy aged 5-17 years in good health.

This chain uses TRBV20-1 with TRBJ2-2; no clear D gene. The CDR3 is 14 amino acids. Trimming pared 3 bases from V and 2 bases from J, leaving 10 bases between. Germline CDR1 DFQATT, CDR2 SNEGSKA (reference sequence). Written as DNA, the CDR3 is TGCAGTGCTAGCACCAACCAAAACACCGGGGAGCTGTTTTTT. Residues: CSASTNQNTGELFF.

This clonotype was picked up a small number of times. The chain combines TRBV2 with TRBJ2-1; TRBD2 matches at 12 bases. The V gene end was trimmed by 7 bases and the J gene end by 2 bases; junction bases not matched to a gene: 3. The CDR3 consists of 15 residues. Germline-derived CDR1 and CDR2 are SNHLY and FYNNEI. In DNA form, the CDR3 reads TGTGCCAGCAACCTAGCGGGAGGGGCCTACAATGAGCAGTTCTTC. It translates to CASNLAGGAYNEQFF.

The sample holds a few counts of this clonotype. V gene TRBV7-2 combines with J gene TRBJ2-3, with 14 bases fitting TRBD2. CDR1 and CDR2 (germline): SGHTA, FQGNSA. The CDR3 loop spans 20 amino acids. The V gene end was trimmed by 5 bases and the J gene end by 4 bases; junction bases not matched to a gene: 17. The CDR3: CASSTIPGTSGRGQADTQYF. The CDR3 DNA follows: TGTGCCAGCAGCACAATACCTGGGACTAGCGGGAGAGGTCAGGCAGATACGCAGTATTTT.

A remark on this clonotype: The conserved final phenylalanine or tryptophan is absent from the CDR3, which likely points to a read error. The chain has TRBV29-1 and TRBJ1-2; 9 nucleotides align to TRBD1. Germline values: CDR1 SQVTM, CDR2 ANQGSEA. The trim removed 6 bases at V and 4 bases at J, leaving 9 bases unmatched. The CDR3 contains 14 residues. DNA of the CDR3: TGCAGCGTGATGGCCCCGGGACAGGGCTATGGCTACACCATC. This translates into CSVMAPGQGYGYTI.

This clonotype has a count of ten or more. This CDR3 reads CSVGGFYEQYF. CDR3 DNA sequence: TGCAGCGTTGGGGGTTTCTACGAGCAGTACTTC. V gene TRBV29-1 combines with J gene TRBJ2-7; D is ambiguous. The germline V gene encodes CDR1 SQVTM and CDR2 ANQGSEA. Trimming removed 4 bases from V and 3 bases from J, with 7 bases in between. The CDR3 contains 11 residues.

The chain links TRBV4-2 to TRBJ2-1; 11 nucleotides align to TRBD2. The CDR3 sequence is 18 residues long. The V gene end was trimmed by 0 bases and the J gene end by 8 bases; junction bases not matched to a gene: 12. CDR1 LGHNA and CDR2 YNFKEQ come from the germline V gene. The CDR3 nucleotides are TGTGCCAGCAGCCAAGATTGGGAACTAGCGGGAGCCAGATATGAGCAGTTCTTC. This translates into CASSQDWELAGARYEQFF.

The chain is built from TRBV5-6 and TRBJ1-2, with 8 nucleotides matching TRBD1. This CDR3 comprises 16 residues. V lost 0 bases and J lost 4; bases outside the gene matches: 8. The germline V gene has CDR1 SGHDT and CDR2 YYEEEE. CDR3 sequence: CASSLGTGSGVYGYTF. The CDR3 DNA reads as TGTGCCAGCAGCTTGGGGACAGGGTCGGGGGTCTATGGCTACACCTTC. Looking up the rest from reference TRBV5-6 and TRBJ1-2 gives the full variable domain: DAGVTQSPTHLIKTRGQQVTLRCSPKSGHDTVSWYQQALGQGPQFIFQYYEEEERQRGNFPDRFSGHQFPNYSSELNVNALLLGDSALYLCASSLGTGSGVYGYTFGSGTRLTVV.

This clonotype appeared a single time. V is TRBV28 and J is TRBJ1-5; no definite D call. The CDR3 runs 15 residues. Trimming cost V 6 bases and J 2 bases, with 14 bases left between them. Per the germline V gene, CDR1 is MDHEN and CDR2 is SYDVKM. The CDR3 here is CASRGGNSGNQPQHF. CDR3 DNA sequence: TGTGCCAGCAGGGGAGGGAATTCGGGCAATCAGCCCCAGCATTTT. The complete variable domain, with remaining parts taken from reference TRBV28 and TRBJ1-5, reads DVKVTQSSRYLVKRTGEKVFLECVQDMDHENMFWYRQDPGLGLRLIYFSYDVKMKEKGDIPEGYSVSREKKERFSLILESASTNQTSMYLCASRGGNSGNQPQHFGDGTRLSIL.

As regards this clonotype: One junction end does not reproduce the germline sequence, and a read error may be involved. CDR3 DNA sequence: TGTGCTAGCAGCCCGTCGACAGGGGACACCGGGGAGCTGTTTTTT. Translating gives CASSPSTGDTGELFF. J is TRBJ2-2 and V is TRBV7-7; 8 nucleotides agree with TRBD1. Germline CDR1 reads SSHAT; CDR2 reads FNYEAQ (reference sequence). The CDR3 has 15 residues.

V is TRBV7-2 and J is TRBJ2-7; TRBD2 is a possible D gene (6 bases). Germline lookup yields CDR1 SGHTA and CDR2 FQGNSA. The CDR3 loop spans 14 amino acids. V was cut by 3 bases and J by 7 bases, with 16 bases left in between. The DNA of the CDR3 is TGTGCCAGCAGCTTGACACTAGCCAGCTGGGAGCAGTACTTC. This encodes CASSLTLASWEQYF. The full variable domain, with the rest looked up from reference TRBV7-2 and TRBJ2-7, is GAGVSQSPSNKVTEKGKDVELRCDPISGHTALYWYRQSLGQGLEFLIYFQGNSAPDKSGLPSDRFSAERTGGSVSTLTIQRTQQEDSAVYLCASSLTLASWEQYFGPGTRLTVT.